This is a list of T cell receptor beta chains from one sample in a study of PD-L1 blockade in urothelial cancer. Sequencing used immunoSEQ multiplex PCR; TCRdb keeps in-frame clones, though not all of them. The sample includes roughly 20,000 clones, almost 90% of them seen just once. Sequenced material: PBMCs, taken around atezolizumab (anti-PD-L1) treatment. These receptors were obtained from a man over 45 with urothelial cancer. Each CDR3 is given with its conserved first and last residue.

V	length	J	CDR3
TRBV7-8	15	TRBJ1-2	CASSSRRDSLGGYTF
TRBV7-9	17	TRBJ2-3	CASSFKSSRGAADTQYF
TRBV10-3	18	TRBJ2-6	CAISTGTGGLGGANVLTF
TRBV4-2	13	TRBJ2-7	CASSQATGDEQYF
TRBV5-4	14	TRBJ2-7	CASAAGTGGYEQYF
TRBV29-1	11	TRBJ2-3	CSVSSTDTQYF
TRBV5-1	15	TRBJ2-2	CASSLDQVNTGELFF
TRBV7-9	19	TRBJ1-4	CASSLNGQGARTLYEKLFF
TRBV7-7	11	TRBJ2-5	CASSSGETQYF
TRBV9	16	TRBJ1-4	CASSAPQIQTNEKLFF
TRBV14	14	TRBJ1-1	CASSQIGVRAEAFF
TRBV28	20	TRBJ2-3	CASSDPGTSGAPSFTDTQYF
TRBV7-3	18	TRBJ2-2	CASSLVGSGGAATGELFF
TRBV6-5	14	TRBJ2-7	CASSPRAAPWEQYF
TRBV5-1	15	TRBJ1-2	CASSFGSGTDYGYTF
TRBV5-4	15	TRBJ2-5	CASSFARGIQETQYF
TRBV19	16	TRBJ1-2	CASSIDIQPLLYGYTF
TRBV4-1	14	TRBJ2-2	CASSQRQGPGELFF
TRBV18	12	TRBJ2-7	CASSIDTYEQYF
TRBV5-8	16	TRBJ1-4	CASSLGQPSTNEKLFF
TRBV18	18	TRBJ2-7	CASSPLSRGTGVSYGQYF
TRBV23-1	16	TRBJ2-5	CASSQSSGGGWETQYF
TRBV7-3	16	TRBJ2-5	CASSPQGSGRGETQYF
TRBV7-2	13	TRBJ2-5	CASSSDRAETQYF
TRBV13	14	TRBJ2-7	CASSYGGLAREQYF
TRBV5-1	16	TRBJ2-3	CASSPHSGGATDTQYF
TRBV10-3	16	TRBJ1-1	CAIRPGTGALNTEAFF
TRBV5-1	14	TRBJ2-2	CASSPWTDTGELFF
TRBV4-1	16	TRBJ2-1	CASSQDQLGGDNEQFF
TRBV27	14	TRBJ1-6	CASSYSSHNSPLHF
TRBV19	14	TRBJ2-4	CASRPTGGVDIQYF
TRBV5-1	18	TRBJ2-1	CASSREIMTSGRAGEQFF
TRBV7-9	13	TRBJ2-7	CASSLQLGHEQYF
TRBV9	13	TRBJ2-7	CASSRQGPYEQYF
TRBV28	15	TRBJ2-6	CASSFSGAGANVLTF
TRBV5-5	15	TRBJ1-1	CASSLDPRSDTEAFF
TRBV11-2	18	TRBJ2-2	CASSFFTSGSFYTGELFF
TRBV27	18	TRBJ1-2	CASSLATGQPKRDYGYTF
TRBV2	15	TRBJ1-2	CASSDRTGGFYGYTF
TRBV6-1	16	TRBJ1-5	CASSEEGTGTNQPQHF
TRBV28	13	TRBJ2-1	CASSLGPDRGKFF
TRBV11-2	17	TRBJ2-2	CASSLGQGAQSTGELFF
TRBV6-1	15	TRBJ1-6	CASIPSRQGDSPLHF
TRBV19	16	TRBJ1-5	CASSLTGTGGLQPQHF
TRBV6-4	14	TRBJ2-1	CASSDSFQGDEQFF
TRBV4-2	15	TRBJ2-3	CASSQERGGVDTQYF
TRBV4-3	15	TRBJ2-5	CASSPRGTSAETQYF
TRBV28	14	TRBJ2-7	CASRRTVVPYEQYF
TRBV11-2	16	TRBJ2-1	CASSGSVGLPYNEQFF
TRBV30	13	TRBJ2-5	CAWSSTFQETQYF